This is a list of T cell receptor beta chains from one sample in a study of metastatic and nonmetastatic thyroid tumors. MiXCR re-clonotyped the PCR reads for TCRdb. The table has roughly 14,000 clones, over 25% seen once; the top ten hold under 30%. Sequencing was performed on tumor tissue. These receptor sequences come from a female donor with papillary thyroid cancer or a benign thyroid nodule (not recorded which). Some clones in this sample may be carry-over from other donors' samples. CDR3s include the opening cysteine and the closing phenylalanine or tryptophan. Fields, in order: D gene, J gene, V gene, clone size, CDR3 protein, CDR3 DNA. A D gene is named only where the DNA matches it firmly. Expanded clones get a size class; other rows say once, few or many, or leave the size out.

d_gene: NA
j_gene: TRBJ1-1
v_gene: TRBV28
abundance: few
CDR3aa: CASSLEVKAEAFF
CDR3nt: TGTGCCAGCAGTTTAGAAGTAAAGGCTGAAGCTTTCTTT

d_gene: NA
j_gene: TRBJ2-7
v_gene: TRBV5-1
abundance: NA
CDR3aa: CASSLDRYEQYF
CDR3nt: TGCGCCAGCAGCTTGGACCGATACGAGCAGTACTTC

d_gene: TRBD2
j_gene: TRBJ2-1
v_gene: TRBV27
abundance: many
CDR3aa: CASSLSRLLAGGMGYNEQFF
CDR3nt: TGTGCCAGCAGTTTATCTCGCTTGCTAGCGGGAGGTATGGGCTACAATGAGCAGTTCTTC

d_gene: NA
j_gene: TRBJ2-3
v_gene: TRBV7-3
abundance: medium-sized
CDR3aa: CASSREVGTDTQYF
CDR3nt: TGTGCCAGCAGCCGTGAAGTTGGCACAGATACGCAGTATTTT

d_gene: NA
j_gene: TRBJ2-2
v_gene: TRBV4-1
abundance: NA
CDR3aa: CASSQVKIGELFF
CDR3nt: TGTGCCAGCAGCCAAGTGAAAATCGGGGAGCTGTTTTTT

d_gene: TRBD1
j_gene: TRBJ2-4
v_gene: TRBV2
abundance: NA
CDR3aa: CASSSLFGTGASKNIQYF
CDR3nt: TGTGCCAGCAGCTCACTTTTCGGGACAGGTGCAAGCAAAAACATTCAGTACTTC

d_gene: NA
j_gene: TRBJ1-1
v_gene: TRBV29-1
abundance: many
CDR3aa: CSVVSDTRNTEAFF
CDR3nt: TGCAGCGTTGTTTCGGATACTCGGAACACTGAAGCTTTCTTT

d_gene: NA
j_gene: TRBJ1-2
v_gene: TRBV28
abundance: many
CDR3aa: CASSDSFYGYTF
CDR3nt: TGTGCCAGCAGCGACAGTTTCTATGGCTACACCTTC

d_gene: NA
j_gene: TRBJ1-2
v_gene: TRBV5-1
abundance: NA
CDR3aa: CASSLVPRQTENDANYGYTF
CDR3nt: TGCGCCAGCAGCTTGGTGCCAAGACAGACCGAGAATGATGCTAACTATGGCTACACCTTC

d_gene: TRBD1
j_gene: TRBJ1-2
v_gene: TRBV27
abundance: few
CDR3aa: CASSRSTPRQGEGGYTF
CDR3nt: TGTGCCAGCAGCCGCTCAACCCCCAGACAGGGCGAGGGTGGCTACACCTTC

d_gene: TRBD2
j_gene: TRBJ2-2
v_gene: TRBV28
abundance: few
CDR3aa: CASRAPGLAGITGELFF
CDR3nt: TGTGCCAGCAGGGCTCCGGGACTAGCGGGGATCACCGGGGAGCTGTTTTTT

d_gene: TRBD1
j_gene: TRBJ2-5
v_gene: TRBV20-1
abundance: many
CDR3aa: CSARGHRDRRRIWETQYF
CDR3nt: TGCAGTGCTAGAGGGCACCGGGACAGACGACGAATATGGGAGACCCAGTACTTC

d_gene: TRBD1
j_gene: TRBJ1-3
v_gene: TRBV7-9
abundance: many
CDR3aa: CASSPGTGAGNTIYF
CDR3nt: TGTGCCAGCAGCCCTGGGACAGGGGCAGGAAACACCATATATTTT

d_gene: NA
j_gene: TRBJ2-7
v_gene: TRBV20-1
abundance: NA
CDR3aa: CSAIDVHPTYEQYF
CDR3nt: TGCAGTGCTATAGATGTACACCCGACCTACGAGCAGTACTTC

d_gene: NA
j_gene: TRBJ2-7
v_gene: TRBV11-3
abundance: NA
CDR3aa: CASSFPGQGLSYEQYF
CDR3nt: TGTGCCAGCAGCTTCCCTGGGCAGGGGCTCTCCTACGAGCAGTACTTC

d_gene: NA
j_gene: TRBJ2-7
v_gene: TRBV20-1
abundance: NA
CDR3aa: CSARDNYEQYF
CDR3nt: TGCAGTGCTAGAGACAACTACGAGCAGTACTTC

d_gene: NA
j_gene: TRBJ1-5
v_gene: TRBV3-1
abundance: NA
CDR3aa: CASSQDSREQPQHF
CDR3nt: TGTGCCAGCAGCCAAGACAGTCGAGAACAGCCCCAGCATTTT

d_gene: NA
j_gene: TRBJ2-7
v_gene: TRBV4-1
abundance: NA
CDR3aa: CASSPGAEGYEQYF
CDR3nt: TGCGCCAGCAGCCCAGGGGCTGAGGGCTACGAGCAGTACTTC

d_gene: NA
j_gene: TRBJ1-6
v_gene: TRBV18
abundance: NA
CDR3aa: CASSPRTVYNSPLHF
CDR3nt: TGTGCCAGCTCGCCCCGAACCGTTTATAATTCACCCCTCCACTTT

d_gene: NA
j_gene: TRBJ1-5
v_gene: TRBV20-1
abundance: once
CDR3aa: CSARRRSQWSQPQHF
CDR3nt: TGCAGTGCTAGAAGACGGTCACAGTGGTCACAGCCCCAGCATTTT

d_gene: NA
j_gene: TRBJ2-7
v_gene: TRBV19
abundance: NA
CDR3aa: CASSSDPVTAPYEQYF
CDR3nt: TGTGCCAGTAGTTCGGACCCCGTGACAGCCCCCTACGAGCAGTACTTC

d_gene: TRBD2
j_gene: TRBJ2-2
v_gene: TRBV11-1
abundance: few
CDR3aa: CASSFKRLAGVAGELFF
CDR3nt: TGTGCCAGCAGCTTTAAACGGCTAGCGGGCGTAGCCGGGGAGCTGTTTTTT

d_gene: NA
j_gene: TRBJ2-2
v_gene: TRBV6-1
abundance: many
CDR3aa: CASSGFMGAIGELFF
CDR3nt: TGTGCCAGCAGTGGATTTATGGGGGCGATCGGGGAGCTGTTTTTT

d_gene: NA
j_gene: TRBJ2-7
v_gene: TRBV12-3/TRBV12-4
abundance: NA
CDR3aa: CASSGGIIYEQYF
CDR3nt: TGTGCCAGCAGCGGGGGTATCATCTACGAGCAGTACTTC

d_gene: NA
j_gene: TRBJ2-1
v_gene: TRBV4-1
abundance: once
CDR3aa: CASSQEEGHDDQFF
CDR3nt: TGCGCCAGCAGCCAAGAGGAGGGGCACGATGATCAGTTCTTC

d_gene: NA
j_gene: TRBJ2-2
v_gene: TRBV5-4
abundance: NA
CDR3aa: CASSLELLWQLTGELFF
CDR3nt: TGTGCCAGCAGCTTGGAGTTGTTGTGGCAGCTGACCGGGGAGCTGTTTTTT

d_gene: TRBD2
j_gene: TRBJ2-3
v_gene: TRBV28
abundance: medium-sized
CDR3aa: CASSLDGRDTQYF
CDR3nt: TGTGCCAGCAGTTTAGACGGGAGGGATACGCAGTATTTT

d_gene: NA
j_gene: TRBJ1-5
v_gene: TRBV4-1
abundance: NA
CDR3aa: CASSQDGGRISNQPQHF
CDR3nt: TGCGCCAGCAGCCAAGATGGGGGACGGATTAGCAATCAGCCCCAGCATTTT

d_gene: TRBD2
j_gene: TRBJ2-3
v_gene: TRBV6-4
abundance: NA
CDR3aa: CASSDGTSGGADTQYF
CDR3nt: TGTGCCAGCAGTGACGGGACTAGCGGGGGGGCGGATACGCAGTATTTT

d_gene: NA
j_gene: TRBJ2-2
v_gene: TRBV6-5
abundance: NA
CDR3aa: CASSYVARGTGELFF
CDR3nt: TGTGCCAGCAGTTACGTGGCTCGGGGGACCGGGGAGCTGTTTTTT

d_gene: TRBD1
j_gene: TRBJ2-7
v_gene: TRBV19
abundance: NA
CDR3aa: CASSIWGGTGSGEQYF
CDR3nt: TGTGCCAGTAGTATCTGGGGGGGGACAGGGTCGGGCGAGCAGTACTTC

d_gene: TRBD2
j_gene: TRBJ2-1
v_gene: TRBV11-2
abundance: NA
CDR3aa: CASSLDGLAGGREQFF
CDR3nt: TGTGCCAGCAGCTTAGATGGCCTAGCGGGAGGACGCGAGCAGTTCTTC

d_gene: NA
j_gene: TRBJ2-2
v_gene: TRBV5-1
abundance: NA
CDR3aa: CASSEGLTAGELFF
CDR3nt: TGCGCCAGCAGCGAGGGACTCACGGCGGGGGAGCTGTTTTTT

d_gene: NA
j_gene: TRBJ2-5
v_gene: TRBV7-2
abundance: NA
CDR3aa: CASSLSQGETQYF
CDR3nt: TGTGCCAGCAGCTTATCTCAAGGAGAGACCCAGTACTTC

d_gene: TRBD2
j_gene: TRBJ2-1
v_gene: TRBV5-1
abundance: NA
CDR3aa: CASSLGRLAGYNEQFF
CDR3nt: TGCGCCAGCAGCTTGGGTCGGCTAGCGGGTTACAATGAGCAGTTCTTC

d_gene: TRBD2
j_gene: TRBJ2-7
v_gene: TRBV4-2
abundance: NA
CDR3aa: CASSQESAGVEEQYF
CDR3nt: TGTGCCAGCAGCCAAGAGTCAGCGGGAGTTGAAGAGCAGTACTTC

d_gene: NA
j_gene: TRBJ1-1
v_gene: TRBV7-9
abundance: NA
CDR3aa: CASSPTGNTEAFF
CDR3nt: TGTGCCAGCAGCCCGACAGGTAACACTGAAGCTTTCTTT

d_gene: TRBD1
j_gene: TRBJ1-2
v_gene: TRBV11-2
abundance: NA
CDR3aa: CASSLGEQGGMGGYTF
CDR3nt: TGTGCCAGCAGCTTAGGGGAACAGGGGGGCATGGGTGGCTACACCTTC

d_gene: TRBD2
j_gene: TRBJ2-1
v_gene: TRBV2
abundance: few
CDR3aa: CASSGTSGNHNEQFF
CDR3nt: TGTGCCAGCAGTGGGACTAGCGGGAACCACAATGAGCAGTTCTTC

d_gene: TRBD2
j_gene: TRBJ2-3
v_gene: TRBV30
abundance: NA
CDR3aa: CAWSRGGTDTQYF
CDR3nt: TGTGCCTGGAGCCGGGGGGGCACAGATACGCAGTATTTT

d_gene: NA
j_gene: TRBJ2-7
v_gene: TRBV5-6
abundance: NA
CDR3aa: CASSLYRVAEDQYF
CDR3nt: TGTGCCAGCAGCTTGTATAGGGTGGCGGAGGATCAGTACTTC

d_gene: NA
j_gene: TRBJ2-3
v_gene: TRBV10-2
abundance: many
CDR3aa: CASSEIAGYTDTQYF
CDR3nt: TGCGCCAGCAGTGAGATTGCGGGGTACACAGATACGCAGTATTTT

d_gene: TRBD2
j_gene: TRBJ2-7
v_gene: TRBV20-1
abundance: NA
CDR3aa: CSITSGRVYEQYF
CDR3nt: TGCAGCATTACAAGCGGGAGGGTCTACGAGCAGTACTTC

d_gene: NA
j_gene: TRBJ2-7
v_gene: TRBV13
abundance: many
CDR3aa: CASRGAGTYEQYF
CDR3nt: TGTGCCAGCAGGGGGGCGGGAACCTACGAGCAGTACTTC

d_gene: TRBD1
j_gene: TRBJ2-7
v_gene: TRBV27
abundance: medium-sized
CDR3aa: CASRSPDRGWNEQYF
CDR3nt: TGTGCCAGCAGATCACCGGACAGGGGATGGAACGAGCAGTACTTC

d_gene: NA
j_gene: TRBJ1-5
v_gene: TRBV5-1
abundance: many
CDR3aa: CASSLEGTNNQPQHF
CDR3nt: TGCGCCAGCAGCTTGGAAGGGACTAACAATCAGCCCCAGCATTTT

d_gene: NA
j_gene: TRBJ1-5
v_gene: TRBV5-1
abundance: once
CDR3aa: CASSLGALSSNQPQHF
CDR3nt: TGCGCCAGCAGCTTGGGGGCGTTGTCTAGCAATCAGCCCCAGCATTTT

d_gene: TRBD2
j_gene: TRBJ2-2
v_gene: TRBV5-6
abundance: many
CDR3aa: CASRTSGRTTGELFF
CDR3nt: TGTGCCAGCAGAACTAGCGGGAGGACCACCGGGGAGCTGTTTTTT

d_gene: NA
j_gene: TRBJ1-2
v_gene: TRBV3-1
abundance: NA
CDR3aa: CASSQFKGYTF
CDR3nt: TGTGCCAGCAGCCAATTTAAGGGCTACACCTTC

d_gene: NA
j_gene: TRBJ2-5
v_gene: TRBV29-1
abundance: many
CDR3aa: CSVYTSTKETQYF
CDR3nt: TGCAGTGTTTACACTAGTACCAAAGAGACCCAGTACTTC

d_gene: NA
j_gene: TRBJ2-7
v_gene: TRBV20-1
abundance: large
CDR3aa: CSARDYTGYEQYF
CDR3nt: TGCAGTGCTAGGGACTATACCGGCTACGAGCAGTACTTC